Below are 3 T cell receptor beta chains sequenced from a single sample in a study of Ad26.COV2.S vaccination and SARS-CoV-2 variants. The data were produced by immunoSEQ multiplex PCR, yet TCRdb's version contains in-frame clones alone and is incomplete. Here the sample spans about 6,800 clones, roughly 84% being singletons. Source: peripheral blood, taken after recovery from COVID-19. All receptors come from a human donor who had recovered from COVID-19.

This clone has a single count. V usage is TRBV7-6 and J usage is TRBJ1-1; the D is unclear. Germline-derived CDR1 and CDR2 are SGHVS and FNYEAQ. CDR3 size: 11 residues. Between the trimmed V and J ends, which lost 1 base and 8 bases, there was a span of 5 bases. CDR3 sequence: CASSLEREAFF. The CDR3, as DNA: TGTGCCAGCAGCTTAGAGAGAGAAGCTTTCTTT.

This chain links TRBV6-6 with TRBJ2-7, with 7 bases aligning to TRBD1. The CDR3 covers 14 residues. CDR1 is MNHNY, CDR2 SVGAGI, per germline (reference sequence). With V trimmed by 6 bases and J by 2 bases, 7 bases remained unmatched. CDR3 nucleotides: TGTGCCAGCAGGGGACAGCCGCCGGCCTACGAGCAGTACTTC. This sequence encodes CASRGQPPAYEQYF.

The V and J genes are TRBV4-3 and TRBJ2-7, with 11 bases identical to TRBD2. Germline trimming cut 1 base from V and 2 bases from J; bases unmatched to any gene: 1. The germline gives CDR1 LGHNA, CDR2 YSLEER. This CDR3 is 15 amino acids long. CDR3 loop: CASSQGLAGTYEQYF. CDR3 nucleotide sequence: TGCGCCAGCAGCCAAGGACTAGCGGGGACCTACGAGCAGTACTTC.